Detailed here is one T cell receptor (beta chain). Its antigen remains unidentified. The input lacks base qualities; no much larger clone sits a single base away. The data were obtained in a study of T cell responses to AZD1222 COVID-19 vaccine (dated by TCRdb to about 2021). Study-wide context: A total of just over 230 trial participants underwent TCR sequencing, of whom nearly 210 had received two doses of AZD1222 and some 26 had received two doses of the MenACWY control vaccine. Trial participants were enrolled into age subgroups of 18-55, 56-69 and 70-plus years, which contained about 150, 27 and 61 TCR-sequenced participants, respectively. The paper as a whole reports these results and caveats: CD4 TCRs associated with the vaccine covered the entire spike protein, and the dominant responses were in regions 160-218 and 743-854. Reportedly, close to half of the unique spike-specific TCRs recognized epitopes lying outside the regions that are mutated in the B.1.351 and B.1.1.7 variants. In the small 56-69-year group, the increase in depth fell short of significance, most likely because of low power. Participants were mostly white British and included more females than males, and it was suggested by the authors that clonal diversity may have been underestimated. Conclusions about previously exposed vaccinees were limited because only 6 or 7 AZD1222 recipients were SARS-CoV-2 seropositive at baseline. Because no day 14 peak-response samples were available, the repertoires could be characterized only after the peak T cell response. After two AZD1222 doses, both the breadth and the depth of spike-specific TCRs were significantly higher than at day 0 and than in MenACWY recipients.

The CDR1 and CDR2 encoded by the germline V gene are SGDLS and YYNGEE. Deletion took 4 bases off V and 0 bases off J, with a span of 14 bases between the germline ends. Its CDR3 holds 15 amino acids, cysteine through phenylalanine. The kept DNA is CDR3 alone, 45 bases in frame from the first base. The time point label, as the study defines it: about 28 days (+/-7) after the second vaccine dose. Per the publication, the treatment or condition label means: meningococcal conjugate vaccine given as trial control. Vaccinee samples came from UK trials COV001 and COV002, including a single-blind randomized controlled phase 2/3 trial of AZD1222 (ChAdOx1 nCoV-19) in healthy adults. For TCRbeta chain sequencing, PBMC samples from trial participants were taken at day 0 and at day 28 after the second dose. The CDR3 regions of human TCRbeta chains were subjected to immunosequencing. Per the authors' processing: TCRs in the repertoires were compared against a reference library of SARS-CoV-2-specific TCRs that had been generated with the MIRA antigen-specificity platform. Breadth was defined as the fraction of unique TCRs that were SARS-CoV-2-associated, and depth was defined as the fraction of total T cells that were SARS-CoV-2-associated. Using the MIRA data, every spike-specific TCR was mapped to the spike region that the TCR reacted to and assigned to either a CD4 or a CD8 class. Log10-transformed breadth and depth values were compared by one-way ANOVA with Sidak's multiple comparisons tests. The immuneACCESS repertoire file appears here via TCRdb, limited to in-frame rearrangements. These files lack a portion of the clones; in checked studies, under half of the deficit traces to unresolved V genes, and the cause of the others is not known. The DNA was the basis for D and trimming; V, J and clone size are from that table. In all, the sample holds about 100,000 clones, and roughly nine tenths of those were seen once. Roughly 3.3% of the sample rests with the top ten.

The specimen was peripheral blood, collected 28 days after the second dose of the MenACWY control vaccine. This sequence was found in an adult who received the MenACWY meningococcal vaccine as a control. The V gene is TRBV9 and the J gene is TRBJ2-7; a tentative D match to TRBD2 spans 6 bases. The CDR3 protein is CASSPLRGSSYEQYF. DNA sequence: TGTGCCAGCAGCCCACTTCGGGGGAGCTCCTACGAGCAGTACTTC.